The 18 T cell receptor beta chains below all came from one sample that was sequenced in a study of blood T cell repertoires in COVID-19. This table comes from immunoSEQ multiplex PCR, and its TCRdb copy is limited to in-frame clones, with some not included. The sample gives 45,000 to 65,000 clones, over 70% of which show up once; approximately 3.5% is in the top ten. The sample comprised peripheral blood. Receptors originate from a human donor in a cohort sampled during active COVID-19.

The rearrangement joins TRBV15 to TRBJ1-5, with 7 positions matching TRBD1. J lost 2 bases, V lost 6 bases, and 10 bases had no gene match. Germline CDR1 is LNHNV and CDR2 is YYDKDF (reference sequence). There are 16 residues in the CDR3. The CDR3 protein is CATRQGRSGGNQPQHF. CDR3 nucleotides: TGTGCCACCAGACAGGGGAGAAGTGGCGGCAATCAGCCCCAGCATTTT. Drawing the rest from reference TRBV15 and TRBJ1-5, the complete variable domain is DAMVIQNPRYQVTQFGKPVTLSCSQTLNHNVMYWYQQKSSQAPKLLFHYYDKDFNNEADTPDNFQSRRPNTSFCFLDIRSPGLGDTAMYLCATRQGRSGGNQPQHFGDGTRLSIL.

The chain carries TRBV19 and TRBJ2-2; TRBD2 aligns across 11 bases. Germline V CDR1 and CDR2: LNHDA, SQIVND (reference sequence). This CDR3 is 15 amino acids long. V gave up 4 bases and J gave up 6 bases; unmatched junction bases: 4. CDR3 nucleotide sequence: TGTGCCAGTAGTAGGCTAGCGGGAGGCGCCGGGGAGCTGTTTTTT. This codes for CASSRLAGGAGELFF.

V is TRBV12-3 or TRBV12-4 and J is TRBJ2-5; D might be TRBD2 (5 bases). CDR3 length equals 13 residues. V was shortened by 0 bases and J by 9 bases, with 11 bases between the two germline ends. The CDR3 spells CASSLALDWAQYF. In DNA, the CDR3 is TGTGCCAGCAGTTTAGCACTAGATTGGGCCCAGTACTTC.

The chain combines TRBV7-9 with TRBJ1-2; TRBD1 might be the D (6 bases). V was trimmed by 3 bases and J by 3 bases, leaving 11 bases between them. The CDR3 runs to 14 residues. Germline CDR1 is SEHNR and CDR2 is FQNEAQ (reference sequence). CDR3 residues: CASSFAGADYGYTF. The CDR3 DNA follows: TGTGCCAGCAGCTTTGCAGGGGCGGACTATGGCTACACCTTC.

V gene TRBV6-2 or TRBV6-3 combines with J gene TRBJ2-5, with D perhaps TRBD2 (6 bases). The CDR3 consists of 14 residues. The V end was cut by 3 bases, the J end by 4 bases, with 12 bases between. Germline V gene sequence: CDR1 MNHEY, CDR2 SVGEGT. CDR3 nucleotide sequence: TGTGCCAGCAGTTATGGCGGGATACGAGAGACCCAGTACTTC. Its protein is CASSYGGIRETQYF.

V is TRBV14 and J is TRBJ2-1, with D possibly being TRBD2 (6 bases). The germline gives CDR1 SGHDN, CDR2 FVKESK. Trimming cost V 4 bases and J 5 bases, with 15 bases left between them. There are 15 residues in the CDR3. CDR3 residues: CASSPPRTTHNEQFF. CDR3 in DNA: TGTGCCAGCAGCCCACCCCGGACTACACACAATGAGCAGTTCTTC.

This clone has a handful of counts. The CDR3 protein is CAWSVGVVAGRPGDEQFF. CDR3 DNA: TGTGCCTGGAGTGTAGGGGTAGTAGCGGGAAGGCCGGGGGATGAGCAGTTCTTC. This chain joins TRBV30 and TRBJ2-1, with 8 positions matching TRBD2. There are 18 residues in the CDR3. The germline CDR1 and CDR2 sequences are GTSNPN and SVGIG (reference sequence). The ends lost 0 bases at V and 8 bases at J; junction bases unmatched: 18. Full variable domain (outside the CDR3, taken from reference TRBV30 and TRBJ2-1): SQTIHQWPATLVQPVGSPLSLECTVEGTSNPNLYWYRQAAGRGLQLLFYSVGIGQISSEVPQNLSASRPQDRQFILSSKKLLLSDSGFYLCAWSVGVVAGRPGDEQFFGPGTRLTVL.

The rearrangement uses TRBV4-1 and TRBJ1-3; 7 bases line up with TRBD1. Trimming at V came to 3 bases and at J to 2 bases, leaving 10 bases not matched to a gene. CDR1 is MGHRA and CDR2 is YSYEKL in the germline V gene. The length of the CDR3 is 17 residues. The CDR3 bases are TGCGCCAGCAGCCAGCTGCCGGGACAGCTACCTGGAAACACCATATATTTT. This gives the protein CASSQLPGQLPGNTIYF.

As DNA, the CDR3 is TGCGCCAGCAGCGAAGGACAGGGGTACTATGGCTACACCTTC. This translates into CASSEGQGYYGYTF. The V gene is TRBV4-3, the J gene TRBJ1-2, with 9 bases aligning to TRBD1. This CDR3 has 14 residues. J gave up 3 bases and V 5 bases, and 4 bases lay outside the gene matches. Germline V gene lookup returns CDR1 LGHNA and CDR2 YSLEER.

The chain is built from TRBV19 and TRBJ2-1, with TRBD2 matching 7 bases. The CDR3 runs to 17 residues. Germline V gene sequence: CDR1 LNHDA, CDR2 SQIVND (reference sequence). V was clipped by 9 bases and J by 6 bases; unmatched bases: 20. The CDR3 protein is CASRQSGLAEGVNEQFF. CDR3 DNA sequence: TGTGCCAGCCGCCAATCGGGGCTAGCGGAAGGAGTCAATGAGCAGTTCTTC. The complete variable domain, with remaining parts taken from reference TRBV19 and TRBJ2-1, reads DGGITQSPKYLFRKEGQNVTLSCEQNLNHDAMYWYRQDPGQGLRLIYYSQIVNDFQKGDIAEGYSVSREKKESFPLTVTSAQKNPTAFYLCASRQSGLAEGVNEQFFGPGTRLTVL.

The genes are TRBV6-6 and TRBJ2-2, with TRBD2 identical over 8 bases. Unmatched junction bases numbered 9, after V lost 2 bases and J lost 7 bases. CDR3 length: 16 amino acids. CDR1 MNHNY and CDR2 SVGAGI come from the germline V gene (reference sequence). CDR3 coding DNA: TGTGCCAGCAGTTACGGGGCGGGAGGTAGCGGCGGGGAGCTGTTTTTT. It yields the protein CASSYGAGGSGGELFF.

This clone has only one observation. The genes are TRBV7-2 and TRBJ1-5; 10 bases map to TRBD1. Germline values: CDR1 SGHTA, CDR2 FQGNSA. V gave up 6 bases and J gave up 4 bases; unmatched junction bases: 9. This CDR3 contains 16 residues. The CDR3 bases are TGTGCCAGCAGGGTTGAGACAGGGGGCACAAATCAGCCCCAGCATTTT. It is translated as CASRVETGGTNQPQHF.

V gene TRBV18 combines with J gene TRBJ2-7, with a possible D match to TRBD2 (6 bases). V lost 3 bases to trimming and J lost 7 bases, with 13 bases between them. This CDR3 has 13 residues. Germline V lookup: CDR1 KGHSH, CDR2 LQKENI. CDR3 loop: CASSPGLREEQYF. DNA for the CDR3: TGTGCCAGCTCACCGGGACTTCGGGAGGAGCAGTACTTC. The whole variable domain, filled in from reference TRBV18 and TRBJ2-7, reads NAGVMQNPRHLVRRRGQEARLRCSPMKGHSHVYWYRQLPEEGLKFMVYLQKENIIDESGMPKERFSAEFPKEGPSILRIQQVVRGDSAAYFCASSPGLREEQYFGPGTRLTVT.

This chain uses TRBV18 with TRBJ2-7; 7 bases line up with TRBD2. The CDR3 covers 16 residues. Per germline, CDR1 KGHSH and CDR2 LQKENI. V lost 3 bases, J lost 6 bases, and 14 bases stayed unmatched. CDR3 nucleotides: TGTGCCAGCTCACCCAAGTGGGCCCTAGCGGTTGCCGAGCAGTACTTC. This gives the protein CASSPKWALAVAEQYF.

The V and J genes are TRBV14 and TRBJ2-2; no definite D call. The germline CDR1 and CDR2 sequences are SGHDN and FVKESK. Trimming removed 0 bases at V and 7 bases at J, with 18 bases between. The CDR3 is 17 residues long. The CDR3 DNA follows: TGTGCCAGCAGCCAAGATTGGGCAGCTACTCCCCTCGGGGAGCTGTTTTTT. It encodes CASSQDWAATPLGELFF.

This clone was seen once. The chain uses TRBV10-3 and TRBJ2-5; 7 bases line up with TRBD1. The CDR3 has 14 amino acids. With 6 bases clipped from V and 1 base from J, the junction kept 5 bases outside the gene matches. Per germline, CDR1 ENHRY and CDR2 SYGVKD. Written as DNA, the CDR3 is TGTGCCATCAGCCTACAGGGGCCCCAAGAGACCCAGTACTTC. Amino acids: CAISLQGPQETQYF.

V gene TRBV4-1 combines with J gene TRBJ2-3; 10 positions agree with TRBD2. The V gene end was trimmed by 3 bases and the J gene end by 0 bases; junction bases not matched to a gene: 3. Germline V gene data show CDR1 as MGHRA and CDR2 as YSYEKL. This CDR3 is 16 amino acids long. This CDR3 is CASSHSSGGSTDTQYF. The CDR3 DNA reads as TGCGCCAGCAGCCATTCTAGCGGGGGTAGCACAGATACGCAGTATTTT.

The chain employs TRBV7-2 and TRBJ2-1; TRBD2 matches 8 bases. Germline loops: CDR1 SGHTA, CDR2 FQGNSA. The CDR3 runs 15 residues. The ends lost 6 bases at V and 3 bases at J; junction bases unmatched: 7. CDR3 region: CASRSSGSGYNEQFF. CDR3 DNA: TGTGCCAGCAGATCAAGCGGGAGTGGCTACAATGAGCAGTTCTTC.